These 24 T cell receptor beta chains came from one sample sequenced in a study of blood T cell repertoires in COVID-19. Measured with immunoSEQ multiplex PCR; TCRdb has only the in-frame clones, and not every one. This repertoire shows roughly 260,000 clones, about 88% found once; its top ten account for 2.1%. Sample: peripheral blood. Receptor source: a woman in her thirties or forties who had recovered from COVID-19.

The chain couples TRBV11-2 to TRBJ2-7, with 8 nucleotides matching TRBD1. The germline CDR1 and CDR2 sequences are SGHAT and FQNNGV. The CDR3 is 12 amino acids. V lost 5 bases, J lost 9 bases, and 6 bases stayed unmatched. CDR3 DNA: TGTGCCAGCAGCCCGGACAGGGTTCGGCAGTACTTC. This gives the protein CASSPDRVRQYF.

The gene calls are TRBV3-1 (or the pseudogene TRBV3-2) and TRBJ1-6; D call uncertain. There are 13 residues in the CDR3. The germline V gene encodes CDR1 LGHDT and CDR2 YNNKEL (reference sequence). The V end was cut by 7 bases, the J end by 6 bases, with 10 bases between. The CDR3 protein is CASNDIFNSPLHF. The CDR3 DNA sequence: TGTGCCAGCAACGACATTTTTAATTCACCCCTCCACTTT.

V gene TRBV7-3 combines with J gene TRBJ2-1; TRBD1 agrees at 10 bases. From germline, CDR1 is SGHTA and CDR2 FQGTGA. The CDR3 spans 15 residues. Trimming at V came to 5 bases and at J to 7 bases, leaving 8 bases not matched to a gene. The CDR3 region is CASSGDRGQSNEQFF. CDR3 DNA sequence: TGTGCCAGCAGCGGGGACAGGGGTCAGTCGAATGAGCAGTTCTTC. Full variable domain (outside the CDR3, taken from reference TRBV7-3 and TRBJ2-1): GAGVSQTPSNKVTEKGKYVELRCDPISGHTALYWYRQSLGQGPEFLIYFQGTGAADDSGLPNDRFFAVRPEGSVSTLKIQRTERGDSAVYLCASSGDRGQSNEQFFGPGTRLTVL.

The chain couples TRBV2 to TRBJ1-1; D gene unclear. The germline V gene has CDR1 SNHLY and CDR2 FYNNEI. This CDR3 is built from 13 residues. With 5 bases removed from V and 3 bases from J, the gap between germline ends came to 10 bases. CDR3 amino acids: CASSPTEYTEAFF. CDR3 coding DNA: TGTGCCAGCAGTCCTACAGAGTACACTGAAGCTTTCTTT.

The genes are TRBV4-3 and TRBJ2-5; 7 nucleotides agree with TRBD1. With V trimmed by 0 bases and J by 5 bases, 6 bases remained unmatched. The CDR3 is 15 residues long. The germline gives CDR1 LGHNA, CDR2 YSLEER. In DNA, the CDR3 is TGCGCCAGCAGCCAAGATCTAGGGGGCTGGGAGACCCAGTACTTC. This gives the protein CASSQDLGGWETQYF.

The V call is TRBV27, the J call TRBJ2-7, with 14 bases fitting TRBD2. The CDR3 covers 15 residues. In germline, CDR1 is MNHEY, CDR2 SMNVEV (reference sequence). V shed 3 bases, J shed 7 bases, and the junction held 5 bases outside the gene matches. The CDR3 is CASSFGTSGSREQYF. In DNA, the CDR3 is TGTGCCAGCAGTTTTGGGACTAGCGGGAGTCGGGAGCAGTACTTC.

The chain is built from TRBV11-2 and TRBJ1-3; 7 nucleotides align to TRBD1. Germline-derived CDR1 and CDR2 are SGHAT and FQNNGV. V lost 4 bases and J lost 2; bases outside the gene matches: 8. The CDR3 contains 16 residues. CDR3 amino acids: CASSSDRVRAGNTIYF. CDR3 DNA sequence: TGTGCCAGCAGCTCCGACAGGGTTCGAGCTGGAAACACCATATATTTT.

V and J are TRBV7-8 and TRBJ1-5, with D perhaps matching TRBD1 (5 bases). Germline V gives CDR1 SGHVS, CDR2 FQNEAQ. The CDR3 consists of 15 residues. Trimming pared 5 bases from V and 0 bases from J, leaving 11 bases between. The DNA of the CDR3 is TGTGCCAGCAGCCGCGGACACGGTAGCAATCAGCCCCAGCATTTT. Translated: CASSRGHGSNQPQHF.

This clone was seen a single time. The V call is TRBV6-5, the J call TRBJ2-2, with 7 bases that match TRBD2. There are 15 residues in the CDR3. The V gene end was trimmed by 4 bases and the J gene end by 1 base; junction bases not matched to a gene: 3. Germline assignment: CDR1 MNHEY and CDR2 SVGAGI. The CDR3 protein is CASSSGLVNTGELFF. CDR3 sequence (DNA): TGTGCCAGCAGTTCAGGACTAGTGAACACCGGGGAGCTGTTTTTT.

In its sample, this clone was seen once. This chain uses TRBV9 with TRBJ2-3, with TRBD2 identical over 8 bases. The length of the CDR3 is 18 residues. Trimming cost V 0 bases and J 5 bases; bases outside gene matches: 14. Germline loops: CDR1 SGDLS, CDR2 YYNGEE. The CDR3 DNA sequence: TGTGCCAGCAGCGTAGAGGCTAGCGGGTTCCCGCAACAAGATACGCAGTATTTT. It specifies CASSVEASGFPQQDTQYF.

The chain carries TRBV28 and TRBJ2-5; 7 nucleotides align to TRBD2. Unmatched junction bases numbered 8, after V lost 5 bases and J lost 5 bases. CDR3 size: 14 residues. Per the germline V gene, CDR1 is MDHEN and CDR2 is SYDVKM. The DNA for the CDR3 is TGTGCCAGCAGTGGAGGGACTAATCGGGAGACCCAGTACTTC. It codes for CASSGGTNRETQYF. Using reference TRBV28 and TRBJ2-5 for the parts outside the CDR3, the full variable domain is DVKVTQSSRYLVKRTGEKVFLECVQDMDHENMFWYRQDPGLGLRLIYFSYDVKMKEKGDIPEGYSVSREKKERFSLILESASTNQTSMYLCASSGGTNRETQYFGPGTRLLVL.

The chain links TRBV24-1 to TRBJ2-5; 9 positions match TRBD2. This CDR3 has 17 residues. The germline V gene encodes CDR1 KGHDR and CDR2 SFDVKD. V trimming: 5 bases; J trimming: 1 base; junction bases outside the gene matches: 10. The CDR3: CATSGLGAGGIQETQYF. DNA for the CDR3: TGTGCCACCAGTGGTCTGGGGGCGGGGGGGATCCAAGAGACCCAGTACTTC.

This clone was recorded many times. This chain links TRBV5-8 with TRBJ1-2; a possible D gene is TRBD1 (5 bases). Germline CDR1 SGHTS, CDR2 YDEGEE. This CDR3 has 12 residues. V was cut by 7 bases and J by 7 bases, with 14 bases left in between. The CDR3 spells CASGRRVGGYTF. CDR3 DNA sequence: TGTGCCAGCGGCCGCAGGGTCGGTGGCTACACCTTC.

The chain has TRBV6-5 and TRBJ2-7, with 12 bases fitting TRBD1. Per the germline V gene, CDR1 is MNHEY and CDR2 is SVGAGI. The J segment lost 5 bases and the V segment lost 2 bases, leaving 1 base of the junction unmatched. This CDR3 comprises 14 residues. The CDR3 here is CASSYGTGGNEQYF. Written as DNA, the CDR3 is TGTGCCAGCAGTTACGGGACAGGGGGCAACGAGCAGTACTTC.

The V gene is TRBV7-3, the J gene TRBJ2-2; weak D call: TRBD1 (7 bases). Germline CDR1 is SGHTA and CDR2 is FQGTGA. The V gene lost 6 bases and the J gene lost 1 base, with 12 bases spanning the gap. CDR3 size: 15 residues. The CDR3 loop is CASRRGTENTGELFF. The CDR3 bases are TGTGCCAGCAGGCGCGGGACAGAGAACACCGGGGAGCTGTTTTTT.

The CDR3 reads CASSQAGGLTDTQYF. CDR3 sequence (DNA): TGTGCCAGCAGCCAAGCGGGGGGCCTCACAGATACGCAGTATTTT. The chain links TRBV7-2 to TRBJ2-3; 9 bases fit TRBD2. J lost 2 bases, V lost 5 bases, and 5 bases had no gene match. CDR3 length equals 15 residues. CDR1 and CDR2 from the germline V gene are SGHTA and FQGNSA. Full variable domain (outside the CDR3, taken from reference TRBV7-2 and TRBJ2-3): GAGVSQSPSNKVTEKGKDVELRCDPISGHTALYWYRQSLGQGLEFLIYFQGNSAPDKSGLPSDRFSAERTGGSVSTLTIQRTQQEDSAVYLCASSQAGGLTDTQYFGPGTRLTVL.

The CDR3 protein is CASSPFGSGGGNQPQHF. The CDR3 region has the DNA TGTGCCAGTAGTCCCTTCGGGAGTGGAGGGGGCAATCAGCCCCAGCATTTT. V is TRBV19 and J is TRBJ1-5, with D possibly being TRBD1 (5 bases). The germline V gene encodes CDR1 LNHDA and CDR2 SQIVND (reference sequence). The germline V and J ends were trimmed by 5 bases and 2 bases, with 19 bases remaining between them. This CDR3 spans 17 amino acids.

The chain has TRBV19 and TRBJ2-7; the D is unclear. V lost 3 bases and J lost 3, with 9 bases in between. CDR1 is LNHDA, CDR2 SQIVND, per germline (reference sequence). This CDR3 is 13 amino acids long. As DNA, the CDR3 is TGTGCCAGTAGTATGGCCATAAACTACGAGCAGTACTTC. Translating gives CASSMAINYEQYF.

The rearrangement uses TRBV6-5 and TRBJ2-7; D is unclear. The germline V gene encodes CDR1 MNHEY and CDR2 SVGAGI. There are 14 residues in the CDR3. With 7 bases removed from V and 3 bases from J, the gap between germline ends came to 16 bases. CDR3: CASTSSTNSYEQYF. CDR3 sequence (DNA): TGTGCCAGCACTTCCAGCACGAACAGCTACGAGCAGTACTTC.

This rearrangement joins TRBV12-3 or TRBV12-4 to TRBJ1-3; the D gene is possibly TRBD1 (6 bases). Trimming removed 5 bases from V and 9 bases from J, with 11 bases in between. The CDR3 contains 12 residues. The DNA of the CDR3 is TGTGCCAGCAGTGCTTACAGGGTCACCATATATTTT. Its protein product is CASSAYRVTIYF.

This rearrangement joins TRBV6-1 to TRBJ2-7; 10 bases line up with TRBD2. This CDR3 contains 16 residues. Germline CDR1 is MNHNS and CDR2 is SASEGT. J lost 2 bases, V lost 0 bases, and 4 bases had no gene match. CDR3 nucleotide sequence: TGTGCCAGCAGTGAAGCCCCGACTAGCGGGCCCTACGAGCAGTACTTC. Translation: CASSEAPTSGPYEQYF.

This sequence joins TRBV7-2 and TRBJ2-1; 10 nucleotides align to TRBD1. The germline V gene encodes CDR1 SGHTA and CDR2 FQGNSA. J gave up 9 bases and V 5 bases, and 7 bases lay outside the gene matches. The length of the CDR3 is 14 residues. The CDR3 region has the DNA TGTGCCAGCAGCGCACCGGGACAGGGGACTGAGCAGTTCTTC. Amino acids: CASSAPGQGTEQFF.

This clone was observed a few times. The chain joins TRBV7-9 to TRBJ2-2; perhaps TRBD2 as D (6 bases). The germline CDR1 and CDR2 sequences are SEHNR and FQNEAQ (reference sequence). Trimming removed 6 bases at V and 3 bases at J, with 17 bases between. The CDR3 spans 16 residues. The CDR3 sequence is CASRSPGLSDTGELFF. The CDR3 region has the DNA TGTGCCAGCAGATCACCGGGACTTAGCGACACCGGGGAGCTGTTTTTT. Supplemented by reference TRBV7-9 and TRBJ2-2, the full variable domain reads DTGVSQNPRHKITKRGQNVTFRCDPISEHNRLYWYRQTLGQGPEFLTYFQNEAQLEKSRLLSDRFSAERPKGSFSTLEIQRTEQGDSAMYLCASRSPGLSDTGELFFGEGSRLTVL.

Here the CDR3 reads CASSPTGTSGINEQFF. The CDR3 coding sequence is TGTGCCAGCAGCCCAACCGGGACTAGCGGGATCAATGAGCAGTTCTTC. This chain uses TRBV11-3 with TRBJ2-1; TRBD2 agrees at 13 bases. The CDR3 loop spans 16 amino acids. In germline, CDR1 is SGHNT, CDR2 YENEEA. V shed 5 bases, J shed 6 bases, and the junction held 7 bases outside the gene matches.